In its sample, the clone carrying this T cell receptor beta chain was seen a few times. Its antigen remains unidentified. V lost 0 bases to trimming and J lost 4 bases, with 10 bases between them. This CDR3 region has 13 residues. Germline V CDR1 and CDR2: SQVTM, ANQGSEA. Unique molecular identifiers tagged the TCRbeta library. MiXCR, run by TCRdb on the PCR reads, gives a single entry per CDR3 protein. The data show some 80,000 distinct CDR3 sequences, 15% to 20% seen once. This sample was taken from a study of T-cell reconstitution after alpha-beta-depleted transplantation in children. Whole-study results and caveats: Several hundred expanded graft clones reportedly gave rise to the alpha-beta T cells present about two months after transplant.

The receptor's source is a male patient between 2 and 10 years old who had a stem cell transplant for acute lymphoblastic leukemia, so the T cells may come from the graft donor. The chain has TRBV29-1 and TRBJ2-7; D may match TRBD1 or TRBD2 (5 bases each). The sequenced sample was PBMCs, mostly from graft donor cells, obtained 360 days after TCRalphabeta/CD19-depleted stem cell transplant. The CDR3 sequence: CSVEDQWGYEQYF. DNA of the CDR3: TGCAGCGTTGAAGATCAGTGGGGGTACGAGCAGTACTTC.